This T cell receptor beta chain was captured by sequencing in a study of vaccination effects on CD4 cells after COVID-19. V was cut by 6 bases and J by 6 bases, with 18 bases left in between. The CDR3 spans 15 residues. The V gene's germline CDR1 is SNHLY and CDR2 FYNNEI. Viral peptide pool expansion of antigen-specific CD4+ T cells preceded sequencing in the ViraFEST assay. Investigators separated out CD4+ T cells once more than nine days of culture had passed. Of the BNT162b2 and mRNA-1273 vaccines, participants received two doses of one or the other. With 8.5 to 10 ug/ml peptides and about 10 IU/ml IL-2, a few million PBMC per well were cultured. As to this clone: Its antigen is unidentified.

Profiled with immunoSEQ multiplex PCR; TCRdb holds only in-frame clones, not every one. The sample lists about 28,000 clones; about 70% were seen once. This specimen was CD4+ T cells from PBMCs cultured with HCoV-NL63 spike peptides, taken after COVID-19 vaccination. The rearrangement links TRBV2 to TRBJ1-5; maybe TRBD1 (5 bases). This sequence originates from a human donor who received a COVID-19 vaccine. The CDR3: CASSHGGSEGQPQHF. The DNA of the CDR3 is TGTGCCAGCAGCCATGGGGGGTCTGAGGGTCAGCCCCAGCATTTT.